This TCR beta chain was documented in a study of cytomegalovirus exposure and HLA in healthy donors. General study findings and limits: A prior analysis recorded that most TCR beta V segments were productive about 87% or about 30% of the time. Donor immune exposure was known only as CMV serostatus. Associated with cytomegalovirus, according to the listing, were some 150 TCR beta chains.

All donors participated as healthy donors of bone marrow. In the case of this clone: Its antigen is unknown.

Amplification used 60 Vbeta primers and 13 Jbeta primers. Generated by immunoSEQ multiplex PCR, the TCRdb table keeps only in-frame clones and is missing some. The table lists some 170,000 clones, approximately 80% of them singletons, with roughly 9% in the top ten. The CDR3 sequence is 15 residues long. The V segment lost 2 bases and the J segment 5 bases; nucleotides outside the gene matches: 5. Germline CDR1 reads KGHSH; CDR2 reads LQKENI. The genes are TRBV18 and TRBJ1-2; 10 nucleotides agree with TRBD1. Material: PBMCs. This receptor was obtained from a man aged 18 to 30 in good health and CMV-seropositive. Here the CDR3 DNA reads TGTGCCAGCTCACCAGGACAGGGGGTGTGGTATGGCTACACCTTC. It codes for CASSPGQGVWYGYTF.